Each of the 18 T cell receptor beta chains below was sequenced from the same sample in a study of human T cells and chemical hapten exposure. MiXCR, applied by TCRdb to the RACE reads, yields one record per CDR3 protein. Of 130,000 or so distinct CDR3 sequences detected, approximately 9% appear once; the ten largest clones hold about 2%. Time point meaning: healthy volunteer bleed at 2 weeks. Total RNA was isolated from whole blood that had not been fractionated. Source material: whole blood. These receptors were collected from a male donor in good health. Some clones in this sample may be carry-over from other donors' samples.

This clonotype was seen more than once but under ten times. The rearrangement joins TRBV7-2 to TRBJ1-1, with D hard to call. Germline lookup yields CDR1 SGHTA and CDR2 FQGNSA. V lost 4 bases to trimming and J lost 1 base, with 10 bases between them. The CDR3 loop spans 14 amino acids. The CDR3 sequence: CASSSQAGNTEAFF. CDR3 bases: TGTGCCAGCAGCTCGCAGGCCGGGAACACTGAAGCTTTCTTT.

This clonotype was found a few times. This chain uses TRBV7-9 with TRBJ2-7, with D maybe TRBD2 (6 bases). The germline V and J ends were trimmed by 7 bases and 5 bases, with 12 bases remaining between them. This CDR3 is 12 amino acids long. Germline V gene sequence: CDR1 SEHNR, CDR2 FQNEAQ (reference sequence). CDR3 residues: CASMGGQDEQYF. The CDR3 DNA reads TGTGCCAGCATGGGGGGTCAAGACGAGCAGTACTTC.

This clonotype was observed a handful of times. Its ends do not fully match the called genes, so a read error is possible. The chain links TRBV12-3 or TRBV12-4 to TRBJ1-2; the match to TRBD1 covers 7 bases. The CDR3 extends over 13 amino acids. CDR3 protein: CASSNGGGYRYTF. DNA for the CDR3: TGTGCCAGCAGCAACGGAGGGGGCTATCGCTACACCTTC.

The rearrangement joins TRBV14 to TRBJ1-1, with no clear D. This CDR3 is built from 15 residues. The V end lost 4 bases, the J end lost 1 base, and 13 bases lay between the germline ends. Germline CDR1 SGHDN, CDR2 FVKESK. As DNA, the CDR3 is TGTGCCAGCAGCCCTGAAAACAGACGGAACACTGAAGCTTTCTTT. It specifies CASSPENRRNTEAFF.

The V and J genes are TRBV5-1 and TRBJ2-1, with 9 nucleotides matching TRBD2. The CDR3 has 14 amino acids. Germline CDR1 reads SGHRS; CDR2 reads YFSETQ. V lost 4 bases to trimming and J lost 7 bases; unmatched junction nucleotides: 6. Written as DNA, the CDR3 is TGCGCCAGCAGCACTGTTAGCGGGAGAAATGAGCAGTTCTTC. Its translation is CASSTVSGRNEQFF.

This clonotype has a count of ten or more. CDR3 sequence: CASRRPYNSPLHF. The CDR3 coding sequence is TGTGCCAGCCGTAGGCCCTATAATTCACCCCTCCACTTT. The chain couples TRBV7-2 to TRBJ1-6; D uncertain. Trimming pared 8 bases from V and 2 bases from J, leaving 7 bases between. Germline CDR1 reads SGHTA; CDR2 reads FQGNSA. This CDR3 spans 13 amino acids.

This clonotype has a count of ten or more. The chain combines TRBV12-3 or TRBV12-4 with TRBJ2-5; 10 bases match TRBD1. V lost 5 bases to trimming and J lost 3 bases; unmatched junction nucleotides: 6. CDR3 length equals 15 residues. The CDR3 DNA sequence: TGTGCCAGCAGTGCCGGGACAGGGGTGAAAGAGACCCAGTACTTC. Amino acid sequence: CASSAGTGVKETQYF.

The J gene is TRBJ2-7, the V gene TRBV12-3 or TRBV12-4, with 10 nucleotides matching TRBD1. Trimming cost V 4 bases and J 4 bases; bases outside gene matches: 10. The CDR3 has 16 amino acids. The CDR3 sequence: CASSSSSSGQGYEQYF. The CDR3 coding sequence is TGTGCCAGCAGTTCCTCGTCCTCGGGACAGGGGTACGAGCAGTACTTC.

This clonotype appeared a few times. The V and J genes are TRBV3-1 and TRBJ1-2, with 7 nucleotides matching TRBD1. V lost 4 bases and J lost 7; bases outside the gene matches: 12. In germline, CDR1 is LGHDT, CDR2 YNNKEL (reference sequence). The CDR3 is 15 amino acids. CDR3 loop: CASSLRGDKGAGYTF. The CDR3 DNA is TGTGCCAGCAGCCTCCGGGGGGACAAGGGGGCTGGCTACACCTTC.

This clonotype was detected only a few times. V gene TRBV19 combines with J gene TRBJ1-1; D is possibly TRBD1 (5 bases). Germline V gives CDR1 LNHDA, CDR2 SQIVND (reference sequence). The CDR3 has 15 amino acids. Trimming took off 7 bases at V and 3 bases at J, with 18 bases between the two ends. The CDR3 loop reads CASTPWGTGYTEAFF. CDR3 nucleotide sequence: TGTGCCAGTACCCCGTGGGGTACAGGATACACTGAAGCTTTCTTT.

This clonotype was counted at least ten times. The CDR3 loop reads CASSPARHYEQYF. As DNA, the CDR3 is TGCGCCAGCAGCCCGGCGAGGCACTACGAGCAGTACTTC. V usage is TRBV5-1 and J usage is TRBJ2-7; D is uncertain. Germline lookup yields CDR1 SGHRS and CDR2 YFSETQ. V shed 4 bases and J shed 3 bases, with 11 bases lying between them. The CDR3 loop spans 13 amino acids.

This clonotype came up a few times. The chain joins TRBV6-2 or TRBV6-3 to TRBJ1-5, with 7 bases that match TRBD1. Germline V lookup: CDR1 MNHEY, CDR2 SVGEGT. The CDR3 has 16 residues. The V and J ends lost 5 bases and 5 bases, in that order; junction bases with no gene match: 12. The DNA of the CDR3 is TGTGCCAGCAGTCCCCTATCGACAGGGAGTCATCAGCCCCAGCATTTT. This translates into CASSPLSTGSHQPQHF.

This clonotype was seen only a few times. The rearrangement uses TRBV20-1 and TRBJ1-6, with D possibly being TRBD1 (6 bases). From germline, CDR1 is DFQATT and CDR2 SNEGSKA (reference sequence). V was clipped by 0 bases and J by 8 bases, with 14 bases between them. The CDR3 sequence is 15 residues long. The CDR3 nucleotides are TGCAGTGCTAGAGATGCGGACAGAGGAGATTCACCCCTCCACTTT. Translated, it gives CSARDADRGDSPLHF.

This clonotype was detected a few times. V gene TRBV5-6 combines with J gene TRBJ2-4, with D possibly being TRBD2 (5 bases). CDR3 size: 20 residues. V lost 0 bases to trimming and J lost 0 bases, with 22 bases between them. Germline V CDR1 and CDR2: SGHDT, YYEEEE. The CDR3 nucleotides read TGTGCCAGCAGCTTGGCTACTAGAGTGGAGATGGGTAGAGCCAAAAACATTCAGTACTTC. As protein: CASSLATRVEMGRAKNIQYF.

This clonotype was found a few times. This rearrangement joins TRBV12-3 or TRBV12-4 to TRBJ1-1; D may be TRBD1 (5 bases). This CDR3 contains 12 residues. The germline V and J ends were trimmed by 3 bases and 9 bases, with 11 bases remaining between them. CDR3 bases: TGTGCCAGCAGTTTGTCGGGGCTCCAAGCTTTCTTT. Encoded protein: CASSLSGLQAFF.

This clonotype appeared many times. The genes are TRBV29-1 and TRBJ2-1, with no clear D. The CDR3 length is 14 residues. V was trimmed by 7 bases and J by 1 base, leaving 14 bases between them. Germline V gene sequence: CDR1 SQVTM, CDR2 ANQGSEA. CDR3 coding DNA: TGCAGCGCCCGAACTAAACTTTCCTACAATGAGCAGTTCTTC. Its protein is CSARTKLSYNEQFF.

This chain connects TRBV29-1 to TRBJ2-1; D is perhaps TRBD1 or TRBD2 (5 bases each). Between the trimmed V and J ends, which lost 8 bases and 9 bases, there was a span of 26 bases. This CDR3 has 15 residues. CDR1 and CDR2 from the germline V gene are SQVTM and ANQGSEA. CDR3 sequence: CSLEPVGTLVCEQFF. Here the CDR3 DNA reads TGCAGCCTCGAACCCGTCGGGACCCTTGTTTGTGAGCAGTTCTTC.

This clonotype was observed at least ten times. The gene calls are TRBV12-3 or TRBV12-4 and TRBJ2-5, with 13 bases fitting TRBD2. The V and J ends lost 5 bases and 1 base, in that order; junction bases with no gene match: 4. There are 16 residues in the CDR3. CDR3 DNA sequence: TGTGCCAGCAGTGATACTAGCGGGAGGGCCCAAGAGACCCAGTACTTC. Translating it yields CASSDTSGRAQETQYF.